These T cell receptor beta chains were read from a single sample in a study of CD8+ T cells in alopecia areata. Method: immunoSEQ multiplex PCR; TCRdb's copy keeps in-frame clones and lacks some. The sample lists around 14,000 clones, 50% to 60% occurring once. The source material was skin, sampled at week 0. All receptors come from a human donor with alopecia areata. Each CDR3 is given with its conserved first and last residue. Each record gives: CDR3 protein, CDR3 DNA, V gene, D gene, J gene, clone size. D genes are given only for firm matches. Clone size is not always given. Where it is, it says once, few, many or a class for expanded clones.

CDR3 protein: CASSPQASYEQYF
CDR3 DNA: TGTGCCAGCAGCCCACAGGCCTCCTACGAGCAGTACTTC
V gene: TRBV9
D gene: .
J gene: TRBJ2-7
clone size: .

CDR3 protein: CASSQDLIGREQYF
CDR3 DNA: TGTGCCAGCAGCCAAGATCTTATAGGGCGGGAGCAGTACTTC
V gene: TRBV4-2
D gene: .
J gene: TRBJ2-7
clone size: .

CDR3 protein: CASSLRALNTGELFF
CDR3 DNA: TGTGCCAGCAGCCTGAGAGCCCTAAACACCGGGGAGCTGTTTTTT
V gene: TRBV6-6
D gene: .
J gene: TRBJ2-2
clone size: few

CDR3 protein: CASSQGSGGPYEQYF
CDR3 DNA: TGTGCCAGCAGCCAGGGGAGCGGGGGGCCCTACGAGCAGTACTTC
V gene: TRBV7-2
D gene: TRBD2
J gene: TRBJ2-7
clone size: few

CDR3 protein: CASSHRDWRTDWSSYEQYF
CDR3 DNA: TGCGCCAGCAGCCATCGAGATTGGAGGACAGACTGGAGCTCCTACGAGCAGTACTTC
V gene: TRBV5-1
D gene: .
J gene: TRBJ2-7
clone size: .

CDR3 protein: CASSSQLTGRYTF
CDR3 DNA: TGTGCCAGCAGTTCCCAACTGACAGGGCGCTACACCTTC
V gene: TRBV27
D gene: TRBD1
J gene: TRBJ1-2
clone size: .

CDR3 protein: CSVVRQGSYEQYF
CDR3 DNA: TGCAGCGTTGTGCGGCAGGGTTCCTACGAGCAGTACTTC
V gene: TRBV29-1
D gene: .
J gene: TRBJ2-7
clone size: .

CDR3 protein: CASSRRGVGETQYF
CDR3 DNA: TGTGCCAGCAGTAGACGGGGGGTGGGAGAGACCCAGTACTTC
V gene: TRBV27
D gene: TRBD2
J gene: TRBJ2-5
clone size: .

CDR3 protein: CSVSTGGGRNQPQHF
CDR3 DNA: TGCAGCGTCAGTACCGGGGGGGGCCGCAATCAGCCCCAGCATTTT
V gene: TRBV29-1
D gene: .
J gene: TRBJ1-5
clone size: .

CDR3 protein: CASSLGQGGSPLHF
CDR3 DNA: TGCGCCAGCAGCTTGGGACAGGGCGGTTCACCCCTCCACTTT
V gene: TRBV5-1
D gene: TRBD1
J gene: TRBJ1-6
clone size: .

CDR3 protein: CASSLSGPGASGDNEQFF
CDR3 DNA: TGTGCTAGCAGCTTATCAGGTCCCGGGGCTAGCGGGGACAATGAGCAGTTCTTC
V gene: TRBV7-7
D gene: TRBD2
J gene: TRBJ2-1
clone size: .

CDR3 protein: CASSENLAEQFF
CDR3 DNA: TGTGCCAGCAGTGAAAACTTAGCTGAGCAGTTCTTC
V gene: TRBV2
D gene: .
J gene: TRBJ2-1
clone size: medium-sized

CDR3 protein: CASSQDLGVGDTEAFF
CDR3 DNA: TGTGCCAGCAGCCAAGACCTTGGAGTAGGGGACACTGAAGCTTTCTTT
V gene: TRBV14
D gene: .
J gene: TRBJ1-1
clone size: .

CDR3 protein: CASSLIQRGAHEQYF
CDR3 DNA: TGTGCCAGCAGCTTAATTCAGAGGGGGGCCCACGAGCAGTACTTC
V gene: TRBV7-9
D gene: .
J gene: TRBJ2-7
clone size: .

CDR3 protein: CAWGPQGQFYNEQFF
CDR3 DNA: TGTGCCTGGGGACCTCAGGGACAGTTTTACAATGAGCAGTTCTTC
V gene: TRBV30
D gene: TRBD1
J gene: TRBJ2-1
clone size: .

CDR3 protein: CASKDTGDRETQYF
CDR3 DNA: TGTGCCAGCAAAGACACAGGGGACCGGGAGACCCAGTACTTC
V gene: TRBV6-5
D gene: TRBD1
J gene: TRBJ2-5
clone size: few

CDR3 protein: CASSPIHGPLGIHTEAFF
CDR3 DNA: TGTGCCAGCAGCCCAATCCACGGGCCGCTAGGGATTCACACTGAAGCTTTCTTT
V gene: TRBV27
D gene: .
J gene: TRBJ1-1
clone size: few

CDR3 protein: CASSRSGRGGNTIYF
CDR3 DNA: TGCGCCAGCAGCCGTTCGGGCCGCGGAGGAAACACCATATATTTT
V gene: TRBV4-1
D gene: .
J gene: TRBJ1-3
clone size: few

CDR3 protein: CASSRLAGGLYEQYF
CDR3 DNA: TGTGCCAGCAGCCGATTAGCGGGGGGACTTTACGAGCAGTACTTC
V gene: TRBV7-3
D gene: TRBD2
J gene: TRBJ2-7
clone size: .

CDR3 protein: CASSLSGDQPQHF
CDR3 DNA: TGTGCCAGCAGCTTATCAGGGGATCAGCCCCAGCATTTT
V gene: TRBV7-2
D gene: .
J gene: TRBJ1-5
clone size: .

CDR3 protein: CASRQRPTNTEAFF
CDR3 DNA: TGTGCCAGCAGACAGAGACCTACGAACACTGAAGCTTTCTTT
V gene: TRBV7-3
D gene: .
J gene: TRBJ1-1
clone size: .

CDR3 protein: CASSTWADRHEAFF
CDR3 DNA: TGTGCCAGTAGTACGTGGGCCGACCGGCATGAAGCTTTCTTT
V gene: TRBV19
D gene: .
J gene: TRBJ1-1
clone size: .